The clone carrying this T cell receptor beta chain came up a few times. Its antigen is unknown. Each CDR3 protein gets one entry after TCRdb re-called the 5' RACE reads with MiXCR. The repertoire consists of fewer than 700,000 distinct CDR3 sequences, with 15% to 20% occurring once and the leading ten covering 12%. Looked up from germline, CDR1 is MNHEY and CDR2 is SVGAGI. Trimming took off 5 bases at V and 11 bases at J, with 12 bases between the two ends. CDR3 length equals 12 residues. These data come from a study of T-cell memory formation after mild COVID-19. Study-level points and caveats: Second-wave clones reaching peak frequency on day 37 lacked confirmed SARS-CoV-2 specificity.

The chain uses TRBV6-5 and TRBJ1-4; D possibly corresponds to TRBD1 (5 bases). This TCR was recovered from an adult woman who had mild COVID-19 (a few samples of this study predate the infection). Cell type and time point are not known. The source material was PBMCs or a T cell subset sorted from them (not recorded which). The CDR3 region has the DNA TGTGCCAGCAGTCTCTGGGGGGGGAAACTGTTTTTT. The encoded protein is CASSLWGGKLFF.